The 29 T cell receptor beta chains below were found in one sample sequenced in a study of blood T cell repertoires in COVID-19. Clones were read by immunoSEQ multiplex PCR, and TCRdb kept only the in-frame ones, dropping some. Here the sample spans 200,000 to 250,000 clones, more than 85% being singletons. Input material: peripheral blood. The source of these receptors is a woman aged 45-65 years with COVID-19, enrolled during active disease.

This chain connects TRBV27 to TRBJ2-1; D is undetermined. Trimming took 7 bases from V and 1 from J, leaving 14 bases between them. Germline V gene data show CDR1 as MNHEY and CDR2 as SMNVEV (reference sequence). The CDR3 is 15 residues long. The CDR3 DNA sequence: TGTGCCAGCATCGCTCCAGGAAGGTCCTACAATGAGCAGTTCTTC. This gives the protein CASIAPGRSYNEQFF.

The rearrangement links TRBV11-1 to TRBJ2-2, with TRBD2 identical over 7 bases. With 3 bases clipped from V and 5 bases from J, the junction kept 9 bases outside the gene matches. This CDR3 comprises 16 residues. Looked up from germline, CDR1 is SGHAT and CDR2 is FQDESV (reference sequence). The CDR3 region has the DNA TGTGCCAGCAGCTTTCGTCAGGGAGGGTATACCGGGGAGCTGTTTTTT. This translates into CASSFRQGGYTGELFF.

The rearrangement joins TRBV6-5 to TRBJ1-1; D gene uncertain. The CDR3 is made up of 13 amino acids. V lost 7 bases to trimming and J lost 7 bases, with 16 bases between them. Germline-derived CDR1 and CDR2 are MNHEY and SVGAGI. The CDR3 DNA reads TGTGCCAGCACGCGGGGTCTGAAGGTTGAAGCTTTCTTT. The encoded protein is CASTRGLKVEAFF.

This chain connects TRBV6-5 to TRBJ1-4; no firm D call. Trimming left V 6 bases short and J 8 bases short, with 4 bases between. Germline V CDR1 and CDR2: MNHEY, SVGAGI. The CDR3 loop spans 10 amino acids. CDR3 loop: CASREEKLFF. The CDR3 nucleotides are TGTGCCAGCAGGGAGGAAAAACTGTTTTTT.

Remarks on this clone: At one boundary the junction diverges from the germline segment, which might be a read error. CDR3 residues: CASSNSPGQGYGYTF. In nucleotides, the CDR3 is TGTGCCAGCAGTAACTCTCCGGGACAGGGGTATGGCTACACCTTC. This rearrangement joins TRBV6-6 to TRBJ1-2; 10 bases fit TRBD1. The CDR3 has 15 amino acids. Per germline, CDR1 MNHNY and CDR2 SVGAGI (reference sequence).

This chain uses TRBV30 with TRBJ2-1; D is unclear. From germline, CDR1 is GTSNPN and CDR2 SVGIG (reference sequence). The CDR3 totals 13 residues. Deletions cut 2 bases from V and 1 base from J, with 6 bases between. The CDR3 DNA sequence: TGTGCCTGGAGTCTACTTTCCTACAATGAGCAGTTCTTC. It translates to CAWSLLSYNEQFF.

The CDR3 nucleotides read TGTGCCAGCTCACCGGGGCGGGGCGCAGTACTAGCCAAAAACATTCAGTACTTC. Translation gives CASSPGRGAVLAKNIQYF. The chain is built from TRBV18 and TRBJ2-4; a possible D gene is TRBD2 (6 bases). Trimming removed 3 bases at V and 0 bases at J, with 18 bases between. The CDR3 covers 18 residues. Germline V gene data show CDR1 as KGHSH and CDR2 as LQKENI.

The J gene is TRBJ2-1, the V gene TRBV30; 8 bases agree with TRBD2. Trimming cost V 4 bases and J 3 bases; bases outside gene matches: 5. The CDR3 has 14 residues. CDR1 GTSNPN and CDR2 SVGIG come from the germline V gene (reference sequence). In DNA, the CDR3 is TGTGCCTGGAAGCAAACTAGCGGCTACAATGAGCAGTTCTTC. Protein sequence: CAWKQTSGYNEQFF.

CDR3 in amino acids: CASSLVSPFYGYTF. Written as DNA, the CDR3 is TGTGCCAGCAGCTTGGTCAGTCCATTCTATGGCTACACCTTC. The genes are TRBV5-8 and TRBJ1-2; no clear D. This CDR3 region has 14 residues. CDR1 SGHTS and CDR2 YDEGEE come from the germline V gene. The ends were cut back, 0 bases at V and 4 bases at J, with 10 bases in the middle.

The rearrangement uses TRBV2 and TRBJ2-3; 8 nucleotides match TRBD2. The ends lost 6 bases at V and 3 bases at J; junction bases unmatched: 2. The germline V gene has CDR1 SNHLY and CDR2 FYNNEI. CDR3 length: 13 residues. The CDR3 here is CASRRLATDTQYF. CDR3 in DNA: TGTGCCAGCAGAAGACTAGCGACAGATACGCAGTATTTT.

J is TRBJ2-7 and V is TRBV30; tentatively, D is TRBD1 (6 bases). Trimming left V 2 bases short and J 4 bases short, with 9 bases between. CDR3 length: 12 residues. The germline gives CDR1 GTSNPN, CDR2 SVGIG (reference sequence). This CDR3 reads CAWSTGIYEQYF. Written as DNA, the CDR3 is TGTGCCTGGAGTACAGGGATTTACGAGCAGTACTTC. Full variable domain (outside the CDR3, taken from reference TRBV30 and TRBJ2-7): SQTIHQWPATLVQPVGSPLSLECTVEGTSNPNLYWYRQAAGRGLQLLFYSVGIGQISSEVPQNLSASRPQDRQFILSSKKLLLSDSGFYLCAWSTGIYEQYFGPGTRLTVT.

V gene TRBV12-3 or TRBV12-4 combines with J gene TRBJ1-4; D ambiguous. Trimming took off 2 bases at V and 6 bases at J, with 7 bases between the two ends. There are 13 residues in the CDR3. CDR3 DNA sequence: TGTGCCAGCAGTTTAAGTACTGATGAAAAACTGTTTTTT. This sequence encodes CASSLSTDEKLFF.

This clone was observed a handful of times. CDR3: CASSQTGSQPQHF. For the CDR3, the DNA is TGTGCCAGCAGTCAAACAGGGAGTCAGCCCCAGCATTTT. This chain links TRBV2 with TRBJ1-5, with D perhaps matching TRBD1 (6 bases). V was shortened by 5 bases and J by 6 bases, with 11 bases between the two germline ends. Germline-derived CDR1 and CDR2 are SNHLY and FYNNEI. The CDR3 loop spans 13 amino acids.

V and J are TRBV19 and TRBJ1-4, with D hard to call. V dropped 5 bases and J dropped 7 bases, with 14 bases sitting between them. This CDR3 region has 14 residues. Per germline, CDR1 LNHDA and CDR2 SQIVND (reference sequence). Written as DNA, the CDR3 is TGTGCCAGTAGTCCCCAAGTCGGGGTTGAAAAACTGTTTTTT. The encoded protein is CASSPQVGVEKLFF.

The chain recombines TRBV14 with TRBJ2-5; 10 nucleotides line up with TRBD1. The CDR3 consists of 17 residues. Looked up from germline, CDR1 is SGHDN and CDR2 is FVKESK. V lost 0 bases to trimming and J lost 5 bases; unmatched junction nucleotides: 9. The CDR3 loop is CASSQETRTGGKETQYF. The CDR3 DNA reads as TGTGCCAGCAGCCAAGAAACCCGGACAGGGGGAAAGGAGACCCAGTACTTC. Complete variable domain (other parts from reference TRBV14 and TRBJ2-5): EAGVTQFPSHSVIEKGQTVTLRCDPISGHDNLYWYRRVMGKEIKFLLHFVKESKQDESGMPNNRFLAERTGGTYSTLKVQPAELEDSGVYFCASSQETRTGGKETQYFGPGTRLLVL.

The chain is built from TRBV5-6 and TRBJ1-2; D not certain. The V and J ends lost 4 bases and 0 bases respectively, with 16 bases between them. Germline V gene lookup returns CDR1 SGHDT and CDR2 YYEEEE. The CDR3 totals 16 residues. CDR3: CASSLRLQPANYGYTF. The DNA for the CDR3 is TGTGCCAGCAGCCTCCGACTGCAACCAGCTAACTATGGCTACACCTTC.

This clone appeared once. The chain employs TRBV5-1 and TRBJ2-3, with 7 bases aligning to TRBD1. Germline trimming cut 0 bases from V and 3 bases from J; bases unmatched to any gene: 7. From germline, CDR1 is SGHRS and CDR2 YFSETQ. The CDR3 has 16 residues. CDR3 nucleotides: TGCGCCAGCAGCTTGGGAGGACAGGTTGCGACAGATACGCAGTATTTT. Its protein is CASSLGGQVATDTQYF.

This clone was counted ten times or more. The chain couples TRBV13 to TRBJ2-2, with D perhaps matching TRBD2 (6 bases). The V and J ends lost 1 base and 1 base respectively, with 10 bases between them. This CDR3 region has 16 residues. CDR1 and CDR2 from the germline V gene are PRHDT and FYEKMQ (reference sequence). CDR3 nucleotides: TGTGCCAGCAGCTTAGAGGAGGGGAAGAACACCGGGGAGCTGTTTTTT. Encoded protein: CASSLEEGKNTGELFF.

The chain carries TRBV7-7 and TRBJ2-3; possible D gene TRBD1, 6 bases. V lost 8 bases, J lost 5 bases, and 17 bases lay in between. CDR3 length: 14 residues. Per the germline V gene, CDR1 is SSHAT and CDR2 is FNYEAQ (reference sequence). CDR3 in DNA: TGTGCCAGCGCCAGGACAGCCAGGGGAGATACGCAGTATTTT. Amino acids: CASARTARGDTQYF.

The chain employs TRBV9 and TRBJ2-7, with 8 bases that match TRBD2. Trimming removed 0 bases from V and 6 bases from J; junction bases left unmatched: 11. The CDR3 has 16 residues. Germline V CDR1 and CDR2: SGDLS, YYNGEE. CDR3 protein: CASSVATGGLEGEQYF. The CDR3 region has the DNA TGTGCCAGCAGCGTAGCGACGGGGGGACTAGAGGGCGAGCAGTACTTC.

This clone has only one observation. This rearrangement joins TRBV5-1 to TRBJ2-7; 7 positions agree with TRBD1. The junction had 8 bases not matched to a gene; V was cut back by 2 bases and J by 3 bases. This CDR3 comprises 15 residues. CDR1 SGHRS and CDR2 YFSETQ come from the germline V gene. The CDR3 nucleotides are TGCGCCAGCAGCTTCTTGACGACAGGGTACTACGAGCAGTACGTC. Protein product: CASSFLTTGYYEQYV.

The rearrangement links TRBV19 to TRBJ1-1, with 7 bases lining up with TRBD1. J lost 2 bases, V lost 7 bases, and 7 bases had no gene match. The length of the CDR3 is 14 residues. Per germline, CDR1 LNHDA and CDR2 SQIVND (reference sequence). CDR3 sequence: CASTLGQPNTEAFF. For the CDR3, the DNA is TGTGCCAGTACCCTGGGACAGCCTAACACTGAAGCTTTCTTT.

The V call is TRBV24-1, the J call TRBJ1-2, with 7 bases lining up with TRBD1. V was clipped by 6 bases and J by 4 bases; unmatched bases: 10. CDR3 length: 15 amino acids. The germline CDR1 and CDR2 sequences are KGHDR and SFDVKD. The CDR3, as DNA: TGTGCCACCAGTTCCTTCAGGACAGGCGGCTATGGCTACACCTTC. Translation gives CATSSFRTGGYGYTF.

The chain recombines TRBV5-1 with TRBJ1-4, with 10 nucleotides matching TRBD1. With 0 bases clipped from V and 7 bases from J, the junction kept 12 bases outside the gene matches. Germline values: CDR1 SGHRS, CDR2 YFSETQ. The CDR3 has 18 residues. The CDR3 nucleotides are TGCGCCAGCAGCTTGGCGGGGACAGGGGCCCCAAGGGGTGAAAAACTGTTTTTT. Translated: CASSLAGTGAPRGEKLFF.

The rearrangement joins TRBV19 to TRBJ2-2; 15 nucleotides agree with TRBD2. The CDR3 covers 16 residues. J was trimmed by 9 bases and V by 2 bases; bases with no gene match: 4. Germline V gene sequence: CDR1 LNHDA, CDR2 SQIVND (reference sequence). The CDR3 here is CASSIRTSGGARELFF. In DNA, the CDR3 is TGTGCCAGTAGTATAAGGACTAGCGGGGGGGCAAGGGAGCTGTTTTTT.

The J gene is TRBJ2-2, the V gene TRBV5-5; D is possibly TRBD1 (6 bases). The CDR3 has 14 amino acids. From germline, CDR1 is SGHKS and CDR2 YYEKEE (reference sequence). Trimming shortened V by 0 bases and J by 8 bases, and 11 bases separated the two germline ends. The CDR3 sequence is CASSLAGAKGELFF. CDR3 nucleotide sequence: TGTGCCAGCAGCTTGGCAGGGGCCAAGGGGGAGCTGTTTTTT.

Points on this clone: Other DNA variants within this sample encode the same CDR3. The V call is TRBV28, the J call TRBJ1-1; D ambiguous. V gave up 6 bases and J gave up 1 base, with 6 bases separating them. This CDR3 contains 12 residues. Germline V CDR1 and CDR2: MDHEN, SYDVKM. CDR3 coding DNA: TGTGCCAGCAGAACGGGGAACACTGAAGCTTTCTTT. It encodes CASRTGNTEAFF.

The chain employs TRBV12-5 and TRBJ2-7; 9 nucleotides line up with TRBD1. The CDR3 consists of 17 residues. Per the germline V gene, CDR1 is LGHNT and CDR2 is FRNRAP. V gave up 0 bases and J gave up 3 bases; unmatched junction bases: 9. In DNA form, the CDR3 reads TGTGCTAGTGGTTTGGTCCCGGGGGACAGGGTTTTCTACGAGCAGTACTTC. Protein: CASGLVPGDRVFYEQYF. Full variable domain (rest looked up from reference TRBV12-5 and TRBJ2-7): DARVTQTPRHKVTEMGQEVTMRCQPILGHNTVFWYRQTMMQGLELLAYFRNRAPLDDSGMPKDRFSAEMPDATLATLKIQPSEPRDSAVYFCASGLVPGDRVFYEQYFGPGTRLTVT.

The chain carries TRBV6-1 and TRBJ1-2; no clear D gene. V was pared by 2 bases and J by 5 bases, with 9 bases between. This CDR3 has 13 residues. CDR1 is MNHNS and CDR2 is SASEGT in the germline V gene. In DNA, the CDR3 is TGTGCCAGCAGTGAACGAAGCGGTTATGGCTACACCTTC. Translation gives CASSERSGYGYTF.